Listed below are T cell receptor beta chains from one sample, sequenced in a study of graft-versus-host responses after intestinal transplantation. Measured with immunoSEQ multiplex PCR; TCRdb has only the in-frame clones, and not every one. The data contain about 98,000 clones, 86% of them singletons. The source was PBMCs, collected 255 days after intestinal transplant. The source is a human patient who received an intestinal transplant, so some T cells may come from the graft donor. The CDR3 runs from the conserved cysteine through the conserved F or W. The D gene is left open where the match is weak. Only part of the rows carry a size: once, few, many, or a class if the clone is expanded.

CDR3nt	CDR3aa	abundance	j_gene	d_gene	v_gene
TGTGCCAGCAGTTTAGTAGGAATACAGGGCAATCAGCCCCAGCATTTT	CASSLVGIQGNQPQHF	NA	TRBJ1-5	NA	TRBV27
TGTGCCAGCAGTTACAGCCGGGACATTAACTATGGCTACACCTTC	CASSYSRDINYGYTF	once	TRBJ1-2	NA	TRBV6-5
TGTGCCAGCAAGTTAATCGGGTATGGAAACACCATATATTTT	CASKLIGYGNTIYF	NA	TRBJ1-3	NA	TRBV6-1
TGTGCCAGCAGCTTCGCTTTACCTCTGACTAGCGGGAGGGCCGACGGGGAGCTGTTTTTT	CASSFALPLTSGRADGELFF	NA	TRBJ2-2	TRBD2	TRBV7-6
TGTGCCAGCAGCTTAGTCGCCACAGGGATCTGGAACACTGAAGCTTTCTTT	CASSLVATGIWNTEAFF	NA	TRBJ1-1	NA	TRBV7-9
TGTGCCAGCAGTCCCGGGACAGGGGGCACGAATGAGCAGTTCTTC	CASSPGTGGTNEQFF	NA	TRBJ2-1	TRBD1	TRBV27
TGTGCCAGCAGCTCCTACGGGGGCGGGAGAGCGGGAGAGACCCAGTACTTC	CASSSYGGGRAGETQYF	NA	TRBJ2-5	NA	TRBV27
TGCGCCAGCAGCCAAAGAGCCCGACTTTACGAGCAGTACTTC	CASSQRARLYEQYF	NA	TRBJ2-7	NA	TRBV4-1
TGTGCCAGCAGTCAAGGCTTACAGGGGTCTGAAAAACTGTTTTTT	CASSQGLQGSEKLFF	NA	TRBJ1-4	TRBD1	TRBV6-1
TGTGCCAGCAGCCGGGGTGGCTACACCTTC	CASSRGGYTF	NA	TRBJ1-2	NA	TRBV7-9
TGCGCCAGCAGCCAGGGAGTAAACTATGGCTACACCTTC	CASSQGVNYGYTF	NA	TRBJ1-2	NA	TRBV4-1
TGTGCCACCAGCAGAGATGGAACAGGAGGGGAAAAACTGTTTTTT	CATSRDGTGGEKLFF	NA	TRBJ1-4	NA	TRBV15
TGCGCCAGCAGCCCGGGACTAGCCGAGCAGTATTTT	CASSPGLAEQYF	NA	TRBJ2-3	TRBD2	TRBV5-1
TGTGCCAGCAGTGTAGGTCAGCCCCAGCATTTT	CASSVGQPQHF	NA	TRBJ1-5	NA	TRBV2
TGTGCCAGTAGTCGAGGGTACGAGACCCAGTACTTC	CASSRGYETQYF	NA	TRBJ2-5	NA	TRBV19
TGTGCCAGCACCTGGGACAGGGATATAAACTATGGCTACACCTTC	CASTWDRDINYGYTF	NA	TRBJ1-2	TRBD1	TRBV28
TGTGCCAGTTCTGCGACAGGAACCTACGAGCAGTACTTC	CASSATGTYEQYF	NA	TRBJ2-7	NA	TRBV19